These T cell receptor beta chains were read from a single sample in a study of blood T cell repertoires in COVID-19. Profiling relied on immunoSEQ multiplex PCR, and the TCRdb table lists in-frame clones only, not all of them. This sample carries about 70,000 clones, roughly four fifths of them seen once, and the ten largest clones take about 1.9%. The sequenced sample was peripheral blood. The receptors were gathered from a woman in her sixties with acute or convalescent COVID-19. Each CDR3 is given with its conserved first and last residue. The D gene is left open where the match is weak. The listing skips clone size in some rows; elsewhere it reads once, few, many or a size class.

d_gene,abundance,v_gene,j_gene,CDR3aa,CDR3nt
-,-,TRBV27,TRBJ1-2,CASSLYRDYNYGYTF,TGTGCCAGCAGTTTATACAGGGACTATAACTATGGCTACACCTTC
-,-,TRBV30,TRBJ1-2,CASHRENYGYTF,TGTGCCTCACACAGGGAGAACTATGGCTACACCTTC
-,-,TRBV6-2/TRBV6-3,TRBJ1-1,CASSRTRLYTEAFF,TGTGCCAGCAGTAGGACACGACTGTACACTGAAGCTTTCTTT
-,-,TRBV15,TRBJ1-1,CATSTRETGAEAFF,TGTGCCACCAGCACCCGGGAGACGGGGGCTGAAGCTTTCTTT
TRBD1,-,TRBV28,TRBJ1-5,CASRPQGAGQRQPQHF,TGTGCCAGCAGGCCCCAGGGGGCAGGGCAGCGTCAGCCCCAGCATTTT
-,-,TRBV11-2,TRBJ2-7,CASRSLKEGKRDEQYF,TGTGCCAGCAGGTCACTTAAGGAGGGGAAGCGGGACGAGCAGTACTTC
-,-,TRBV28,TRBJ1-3,CASSLLTGMGNTIYF,TGTGCCAGCAGTTTATTAACAGGGATGGGAAACACCATATATTTT
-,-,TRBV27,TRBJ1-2,CASSKDRTGGGYTF,TGTGCCAGCAGTAAAGACCGGACGGGAGGGGGCTACACCTTC
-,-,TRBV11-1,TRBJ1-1,CASSQKKTANTEAFF,TGTGCCAGCAGCCAGAAAAAGACAGCGAACACTGAAGCTTTCTTT
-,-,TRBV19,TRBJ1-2,CASRNGRNYGYTF,TGTGCCAGTAGGAATGGCAGAAACTATGGCTACACCTTC
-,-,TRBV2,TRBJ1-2,CAIGGWEGNYGYTF,TGTGCCATCGGGGGTTGGGAGGGGAACTATGGCTACACCTTC
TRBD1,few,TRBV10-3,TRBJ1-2,CAIGRQGAGYGYTF,TGTGCCATCGGGAGACAGGGGGCGGGCTATGGCTACACCTTC
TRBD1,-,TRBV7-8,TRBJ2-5,CASSRGQKETQYF,TGTGCCAGCAGCAGGGGACAGAAAGAGACCCAGTACTTC
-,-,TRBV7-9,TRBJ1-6,CASSLQVPGSPLHF,TGTGCCAGCAGCTTACAGGTTCCGGGGTCACCCCTCCACTTT
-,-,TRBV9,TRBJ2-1,CASSVADNEQFF,TGTGCCAGCAGCGTAGCGGACAATGAGCAGTTCTTC
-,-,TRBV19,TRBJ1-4,CASSTGGRPNEKLFF,TGTGCCAGTAGTACCGGCGGCAGACCCAATGAAAAACTGTTTTTT
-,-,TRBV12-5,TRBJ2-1,CASGRGVRGEQFF,TGTGCTAGTGGCCGTGGCGTGCGGGGAGAGCAGTTCTTC
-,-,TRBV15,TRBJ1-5,CATSRDRSSGEPQHF,TGTGCCACCAGCAGAGATCGCTCGTCCGGGGAGCCCCAGCATTTT
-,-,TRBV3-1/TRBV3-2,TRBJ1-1,CASSSFETEAFF,TGTGCCAGCAGCTCCTTTGAGACTGAAGCTTTCTTT
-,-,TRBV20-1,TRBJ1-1,CSAEIYGEAFF,TGCAGTGCGGAGATTTATGGTGAAGCTTTCTTT
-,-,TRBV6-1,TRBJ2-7,CASSETGRYEQYF,TGTGCCAGCAGTGAGACAGGTCGCTACGAGCAGTACTTC
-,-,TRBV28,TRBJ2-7,CASSSPGTSYEQYF,TGTGCCAGCAGTTCCCCAGGGACATCCTACGAGCAGTACTTC
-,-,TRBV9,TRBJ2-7,CASSVNAGPYEQYF,TGTGCCAGCAGCGTAAATGCGGGGCCGTACGAGCAGTACTTC
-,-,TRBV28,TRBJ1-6,CASSLVSGAISPLHF,TGTGCCAGCAGTTTAGTGTCAGGGGCGATTTCACCCCTCCACTTT
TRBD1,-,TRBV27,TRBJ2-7,CASSRGQGSIYEQYF,TGTGCCAGCAGTCGGGGACAGGGGTCAATCTACGAGCAGTACTTC
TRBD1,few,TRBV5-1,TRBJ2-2,CASSNPGQTITGELFF,TGCGCCAGCTCGAATCCGGGACAGACCATCACCGGGGAGCTGTTTTTT
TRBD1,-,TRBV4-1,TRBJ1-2,CASSQALGQVYGYTF,TGCGCCAGCAGCCAAGCCCTCGGACAGGTCTATGGCTACACCTTC
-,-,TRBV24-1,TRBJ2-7,CATSDGANPPYEQYF,TGTGCCACCAGTGATGGGGCCAACCCCCCCTACGAGCAGTACTTC
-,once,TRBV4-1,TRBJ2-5,CASSPAHISLVLGQYF,TGCGCCAGCAGCCCTGCACACATCTCACTAGTACTGGGCCAGTACTTC
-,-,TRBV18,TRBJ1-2,CASSLEAYGYTF,TGTGCCAGCTCTCTTGAGGCCTATGGCTACACCTTC
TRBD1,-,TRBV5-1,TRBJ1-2,CASSSGTGGAYGYTF,TGCGCCAGCAGCTCCGGGACAGGGGGTGCCTATGGCTACACCTTC
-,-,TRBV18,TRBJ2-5,CASSHRTRGPETQYF,TGTGCCAGCTCACACAGAACAAGAGGGCCGGAGACCCAGTACTTC
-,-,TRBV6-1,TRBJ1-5,CASSDVQGPFGQPQHF,TGTGCCAGCAGTGATGTCCAGGGCCCCTTCGGTCAGCCCCAGCATTTT
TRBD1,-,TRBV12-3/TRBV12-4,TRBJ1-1,CASSLTGYTEAFF,TGTGCCAGCAGTCTGACAGGGTACACTGAAGCTTTCTTT
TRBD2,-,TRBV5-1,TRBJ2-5,CASSSRTSGRIKETQYF,TGCGCCAGCAGCTCAAGGACTAGCGGGAGGATTAAAGAGACCCAGTACTTC
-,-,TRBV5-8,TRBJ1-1,CASSPGQIIMNTEAFF,TGTGCCAGCAGCCCTGGACAGATCATTATGAACACTGAAGCTTTCTTT
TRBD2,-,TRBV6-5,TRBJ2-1,CASSYGPSGRDEQFF,TGTGCCAGCAGTTACGGTCCTAGCGGGAGGGATGAGCAGTTCTTC
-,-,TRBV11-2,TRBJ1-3,CASSAQQGNTIYF,TGTGCCAGCAGCGCCCAACAGGGAAACACCATATATTTT
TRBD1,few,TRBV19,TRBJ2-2,CASSRDSNTGELFF,TGTGCCAGTAGCAGGGACAGCAACACCGGGGAGCTGTTTTTT
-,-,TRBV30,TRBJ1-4,CAWSTGNTATNEKLFF,TGTGCCTGGAGTACAGGGAACACTGCAACTAATGAAAAACTGTTTTTT
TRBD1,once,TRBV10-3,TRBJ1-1,CAISDLDRAFTEAFF,TGTGCCATCAGCGACTTGGACAGGGCCTTCACTGAAGCTTTCTTT
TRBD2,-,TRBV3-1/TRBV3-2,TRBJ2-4,CASSQRFSGIAKNIQYF,TGTGCCAGCAGCCAAAGGTTTAGCGGGATAGCCAAAAACATTCAGTACTTC
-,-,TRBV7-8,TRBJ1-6,CASSPARDSPLHF,TGTGCCAGCAGCCCCGCCCGAGATTCACCCCTCCACTTT